What follows are 7 T cell receptor beta chains derived from one specimen sequenced in a study of T-cell reconstitution after alpha-beta-depleted transplantation in children. As it was prepared, the TCRbeta library received unique molecular identifiers. Using its own MiXCR run on the PCR reads, TCRdb lists one record per CDR3 protein. Of about 420,000 distinct CDR3 sequences listed, roughly 17% are singletons. Specimen: PBMCs, mostly from graft donor cells, collected 360 days after TCRalphabeta/CD19-depleted stem cell transplant. These receptors originate from a boy under three years old who had a stem cell transplant for Wiskott-Aldrich syndrome, so the T cells may come from the graft donor.

CDR3 sequence: CASSARGRSYEQYF. In nucleotides, the CDR3 is TGCGCCAGCAGCGCCAGGGGGAGATCCTACGAGCAGTACTTC. This chain links TRBV4-1 with TRBJ2-7; 7 nucleotides align to TRBD1. From germline, CDR1 is MGHRA and CDR2 YSYEKL. J lost 1 base, V lost 5 bases, and 5 bases had no gene match. The CDR3 consists of 14 residues.

The rearrangement uses TRBV30 and TRBJ2-1; 9 nucleotides line up with TRBD1. With 2 bases clipped from V and 3 bases from J, the junction kept 5 bases outside the gene matches. The CDR3 spans 15 residues. Germline CDR1 GTSNPN, CDR2 SVGIG (reference sequence). The CDR3 protein is CAWSRGQGYYNEQFF. CDR3 DNA: TGTGCCTGGAGTAGGGGACAGGGATACTACAATGAGCAGTTCTTC. The full variable domain, its missing parts supplied by reference TRBV30 and TRBJ2-1, is SQTIHQWPATLVQPVGSPLSLECTVEGTSNPNLYWYRQAAGRGLQLLFYSVGIGQISSEVPQNLSASRPQDRQFILSSKKLLLSDSGFYLCAWSRGQGYYNEQFFGPGTRLTVL.

The chain joins TRBV9 to TRBJ2-2; D unclear. The CDR3 extends over 13 amino acids. The V gene's germline CDR1 is SGDLS and CDR2 YYNGEE. Trimming left V 0 bases short and J 6 bases short, with 6 bases between. The chain's CDR3 is CASSVVASGELFF. The CDR3 coding sequence is TGTGCCAGCAGCGTAGTCGCGTCCGGGGAGCTGTTTTTT.

The chain combines TRBV7-9 with TRBJ2-2; D might be TRBD1 (5 bases). The V end lost 3 bases, the J end lost 5 bases, and 19 bases lay between the germline ends. This CDR3 spans 17 amino acids. Germline lookup yields CDR1 SEHNR and CDR2 FQNEAQ (reference sequence). CDR3 nucleotide sequence: TGTGCCAGCAGCTTCGGCAGGGTCGGAGTCGATACCGGGGAGCTGTTTTTT. Protein product: CASSFGRVGVDTGELFF.

The chain uses TRBV15 and TRBJ2-1; TRBD1 matches at 10 bases. V lost 0 bases to trimming and J lost 1 base; unmatched junction nucleotides: 3. The germline gives CDR1 LNHNV, CDR2 YYDKDF (reference sequence). CDR3 length: 17 residues. The CDR3: CATSREPGQGSYNEQFF. The CDR3 DNA follows: TGTGCCACCAGCAGAGAGCCGGGACAGGGGTCCTACAATGAGCAGTTCTTC.

The gene calls are TRBV19 and TRBJ1-6; D may be TRBD1 (5 bases). The germline CDR1 and CDR2 sequences are LNHDA and SQIVND (reference sequence). Deletions cut 5 bases from V and 6 bases from J, with 11 bases between. The CDR3 is 14 residues long. CDR3 residues: CASSGQRGNSPLHF. CDR3 bases: TGTGCCAGTAGTGGCCAGAGGGGTAATTCACCCCTCCACTTT.

The chain links TRBV5-1 to TRBJ1-2, with D hard to call. Trimming stripped 3 bases from V and 4 bases from J, with 10 bases between. This CDR3 region has 13 residues. Germline lookup yields CDR1 SGHRS and CDR2 YFSETQ. The CDR3 DNA follows: TGCGCCAGCAGCTCCCGTACGAGCTATGGCTACACCTTC. Its protein product is CASSSRTSYGYTF.